This T cell receptor beta chain is from a study of shared clonotypes between healthy human individuals. TCRdb's copy holds only in-frame clones and misses some; the assay was immunoSEQ multiplex PCR. This table has hundreds of thousands of clones, about 80% appearing once. This CDR3 comprises 14 residues. The germline CDR1 and CDR2 sequences are MDHEN and SYDVKM. The germline V and J ends were trimmed by 1 base and 6 bases, with 10 bases remaining between them. The sequence derives from a woman aged 30 to 39 in good health. The specimen sequenced was memory CD4+ T cells sorted from blood. Subset specified: CD45RA-negative fraction. The rearrangement joins TRBV28 to TRBJ1-5; TRBD1 is a possible D gene (5 bases). The CDR3 sequence is CASSLSGFGQPQHF. The CDR3 bases are TGTGCCAGCAGTTTATCAGGGTTTGGTCAGCCCCAGCATTTT.